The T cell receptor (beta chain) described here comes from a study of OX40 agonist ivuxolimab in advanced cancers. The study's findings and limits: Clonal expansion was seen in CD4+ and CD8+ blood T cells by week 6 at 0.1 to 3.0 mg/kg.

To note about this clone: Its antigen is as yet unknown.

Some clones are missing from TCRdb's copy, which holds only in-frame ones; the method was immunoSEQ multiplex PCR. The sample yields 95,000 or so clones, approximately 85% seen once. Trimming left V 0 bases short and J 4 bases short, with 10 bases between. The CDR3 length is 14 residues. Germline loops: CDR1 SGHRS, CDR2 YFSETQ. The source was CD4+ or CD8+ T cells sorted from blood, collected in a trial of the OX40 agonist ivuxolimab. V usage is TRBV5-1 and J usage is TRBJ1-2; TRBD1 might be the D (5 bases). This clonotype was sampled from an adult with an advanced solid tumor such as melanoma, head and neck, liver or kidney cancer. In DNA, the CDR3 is TGCGCCAGCAGCTTGGCCGACAGTGGCTATGGCTACACCTTC. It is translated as CASSLADSGYGYTF.